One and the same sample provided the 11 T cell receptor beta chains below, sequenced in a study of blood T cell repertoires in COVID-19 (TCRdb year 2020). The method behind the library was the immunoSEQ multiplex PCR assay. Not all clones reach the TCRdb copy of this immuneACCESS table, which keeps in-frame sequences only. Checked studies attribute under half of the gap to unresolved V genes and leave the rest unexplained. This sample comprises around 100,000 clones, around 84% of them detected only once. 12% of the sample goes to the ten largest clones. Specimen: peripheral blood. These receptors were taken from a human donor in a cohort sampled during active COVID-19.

The DNA of the CDR3 is TGTGCCAGCACCCCTTCAGGGGGGCCACAGCCCCAGCATTTT. Its protein is CASTPSGGPQPQHF. This chain uses TRBV6-5 with TRBJ1-5; 7 bases are a match to TRBD1. CDR3 length: 14 residues. Per germline, CDR1 MNHEY and CDR2 SVGAGI. J gave up 7 bases and V 7 bases, and 10 bases lay outside the gene matches.

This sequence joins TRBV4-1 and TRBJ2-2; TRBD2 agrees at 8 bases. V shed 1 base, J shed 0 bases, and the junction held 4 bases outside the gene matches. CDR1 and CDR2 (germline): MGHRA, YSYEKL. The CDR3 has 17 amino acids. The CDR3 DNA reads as TGCGCCAGCAGCCAAGGACTAGCGCGGACGAACACCGGGGAGCTGTTTTTT. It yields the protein CASSQGLARTNTGELFF.

CDR3 protein: CATSRDLDRENYGYTF. The CDR3 bases are TGTGCCACCAGCAGAGATCTAGACAGGGAGAACTATGGCTACACCTTC. This chain links TRBV15 with TRBJ1-2, with 7 bases identical to TRBD1. This CDR3 has 16 amino acids. Germline V CDR1 and CDR2: LNHNV, YYDKDF (reference sequence). The V segment lost 0 bases and the J segment 2 bases; nucleotides outside the gene matches: 6.

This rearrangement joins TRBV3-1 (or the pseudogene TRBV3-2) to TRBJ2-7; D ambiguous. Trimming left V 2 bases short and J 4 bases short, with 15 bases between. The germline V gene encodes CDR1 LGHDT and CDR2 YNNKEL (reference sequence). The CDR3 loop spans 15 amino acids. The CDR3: CASSQTPAALYEQYF. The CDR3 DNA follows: TGTGCCAGCAGCCAAACACCCGCCGCTTTATACGAGCAGTACTTC.

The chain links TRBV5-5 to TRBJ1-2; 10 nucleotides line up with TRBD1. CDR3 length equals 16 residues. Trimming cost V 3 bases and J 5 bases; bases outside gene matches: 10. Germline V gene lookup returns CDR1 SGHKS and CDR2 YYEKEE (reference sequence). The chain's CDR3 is CASSWADRGRKYGYTF. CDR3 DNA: TGTGCCAGCAGCTGGGCCGACAGGGGGCGAAAGTATGGCTACACCTTC.

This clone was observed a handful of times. CDR3 sequence reads: CASSEVRTDQETQYF. CDR3 bases: TGTGCCAGCAGTGAAGTGAGGACTGACCAAGAGACCCAGTACTTC. The chain employs TRBV2 and TRBJ2-5; possibly TRBD2 for D (5 bases). The V end lost 1 base, the J end lost 0 bases, and 9 bases lay between the germline ends. Germline assignment: CDR1 SNHLY and CDR2 FYNNEI. The CDR3 covers 15 residues.

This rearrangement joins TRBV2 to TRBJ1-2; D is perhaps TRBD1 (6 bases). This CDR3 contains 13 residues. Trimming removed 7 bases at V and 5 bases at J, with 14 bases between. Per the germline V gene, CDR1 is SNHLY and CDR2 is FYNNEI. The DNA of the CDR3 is TGTGCCAGCATCCCGACAGGATATTATGGCTACACCTTC. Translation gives CASIPTGYYGYTF.

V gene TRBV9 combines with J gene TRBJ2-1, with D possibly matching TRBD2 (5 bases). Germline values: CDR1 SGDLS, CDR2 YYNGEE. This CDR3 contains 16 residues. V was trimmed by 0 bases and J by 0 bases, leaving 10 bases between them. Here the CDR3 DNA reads TGTGCCAGCAGCGTAGATAGCGCTAGCTCCTACAATGAGCAGTTCTTC. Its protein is CASSVDSASSYNEQFF.

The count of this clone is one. The CDR3 sequence: CASSQTGASTNEKLFF. In nucleotides, the CDR3 is TGCGCCAGCAGCCAAACAGGGGCTTCGACTAATGAAAAACTGTTTTTT. V and J are TRBV4-1 and TRBJ1-4, with 7 bases lining up with TRBD1. The CDR3 sequence is 16 residues long. Trimming at V came to 2 bases and at J to 2 bases, leaving 5 bases not matched to a gene. Germline V gene lookup returns CDR1 MGHRA and CDR2 YSYEKL.

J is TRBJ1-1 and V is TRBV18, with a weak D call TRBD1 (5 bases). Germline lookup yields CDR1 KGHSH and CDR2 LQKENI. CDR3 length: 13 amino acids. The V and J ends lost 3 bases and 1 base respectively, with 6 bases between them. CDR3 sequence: CASSPDTNTEAFF. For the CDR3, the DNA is TGTGCCAGCTCACCGGACACGAACACTGAAGCTTTCTTT.

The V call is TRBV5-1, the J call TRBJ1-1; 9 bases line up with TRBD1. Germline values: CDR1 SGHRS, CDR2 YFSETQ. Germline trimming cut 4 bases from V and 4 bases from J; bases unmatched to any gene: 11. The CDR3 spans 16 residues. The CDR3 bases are TGCGCCAGCAGCGGGTGGACAGGGGAAAAGGGCACTGAAGCTTTCTTT. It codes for CASSGWTGEKGTEAFF.